This TCR beta chain was identified in a study of cytomegalovirus exposure and HLA in healthy donors. Study-wide context: Among around 180 million T cells, an earlier analysis found 117 million unique TCR beta sequences.

Study-wide findings and caveats: Rarity marked most TCR sequences, yet some public TCRs occurred in many donors. A few chains linked to CMV were shown in vitro to be specific for CMV antigens. Indistinguishability led to the exclusion of some V segments, TRBV6-2 and TRBV6-3 included.

The germline gives CDR1 KGHSH, CDR2 LQKENI. The CDR3 consists of 13 residues. Losses at the gene ends were 6 bases for V and 9 bases for J; bases not matched to a gene: 5. Note on this clone: Its antigen remains unidentified.

13 Jbeta primers and 60 Vbeta primers were used for the PCR. TCRdb's table, derived via immunoSEQ multiplex PCR, lists solely in-frame clones and lacks some. The sample has more than 90,000 clones; the top ten hold 6.8%. This chain uses TRBV18 with TRBJ1-6, with TRBD1 identical over 7 bases. The sequence came from a middle-aged man in good health and CMV-seropositive. What was sequenced was PBMCs. The CDR3 here is CASSPRDSSPLHF. Written as DNA, the CDR3 is TGTGCCAGCTCCCCCAGGGACAGTTCACCCCTCCACTTT.